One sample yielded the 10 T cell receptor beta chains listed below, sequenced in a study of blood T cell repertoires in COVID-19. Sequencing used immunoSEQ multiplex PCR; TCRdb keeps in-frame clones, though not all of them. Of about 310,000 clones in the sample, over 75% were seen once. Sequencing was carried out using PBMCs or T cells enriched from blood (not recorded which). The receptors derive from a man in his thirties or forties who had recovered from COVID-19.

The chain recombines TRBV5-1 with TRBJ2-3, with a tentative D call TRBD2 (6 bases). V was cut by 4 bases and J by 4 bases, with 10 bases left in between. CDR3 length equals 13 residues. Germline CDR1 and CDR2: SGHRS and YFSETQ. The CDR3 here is CASSTGDSDTQYF. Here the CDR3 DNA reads TGCGCCAGCAGCACGGGGGACTCAGATACGCAGTATTTT.

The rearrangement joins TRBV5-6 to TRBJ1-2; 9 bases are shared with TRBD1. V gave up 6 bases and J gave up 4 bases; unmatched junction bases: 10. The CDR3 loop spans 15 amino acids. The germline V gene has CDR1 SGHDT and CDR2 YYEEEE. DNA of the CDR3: TGTGCCAGCAATGACGGGACAGGGATCAGCTATGGCTACACCTTC. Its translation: CASNDGTGISYGYTF. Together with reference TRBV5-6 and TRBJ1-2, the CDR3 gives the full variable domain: DAGVTQSPTHLIKTRGQQVTLRCSPKSGHDTVSWYQQALGQGPQFIFQYYEEEERQRGNFPDRFSGHQFPNYSSELNVNALLLGDSALYLCASNDGTGISYGYTFGSGTRLTVV.

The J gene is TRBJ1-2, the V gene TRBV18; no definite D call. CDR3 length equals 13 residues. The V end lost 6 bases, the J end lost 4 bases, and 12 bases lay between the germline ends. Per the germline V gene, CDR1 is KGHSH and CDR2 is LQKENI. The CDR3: CASSNGVAYGYTF. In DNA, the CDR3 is TGTGCCAGCTCGAACGGGGTGGCCTATGGCTACACCTTC.

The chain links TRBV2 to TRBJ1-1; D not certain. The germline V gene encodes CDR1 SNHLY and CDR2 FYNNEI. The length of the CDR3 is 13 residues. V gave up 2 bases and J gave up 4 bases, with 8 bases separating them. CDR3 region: CASSELRVTEAFF. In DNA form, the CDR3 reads TGTGCCAGCAGTGAATTGCGGGTCACTGAAGCTTTCTTT. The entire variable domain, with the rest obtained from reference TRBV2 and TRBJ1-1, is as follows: EPEVTQTPSHQVTQMGQEVILRCVPISNHLYFYWYRQILGQKVEFLVSFYNNEISEKSEIFDDQFSVERPDGSNFTLKIRSTKLEDSAMYFCASSELRVTEAFFGQGTRLTVV.

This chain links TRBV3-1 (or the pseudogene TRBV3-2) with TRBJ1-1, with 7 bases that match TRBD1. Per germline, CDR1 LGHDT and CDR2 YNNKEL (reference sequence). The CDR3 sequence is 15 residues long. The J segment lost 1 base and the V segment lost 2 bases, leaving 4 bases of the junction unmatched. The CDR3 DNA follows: TGTGCCAGCAGCCAAACCGGGACAGCGAACACTGAAGCTTTCTTT. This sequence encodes CASSQTGTANTEAFF.

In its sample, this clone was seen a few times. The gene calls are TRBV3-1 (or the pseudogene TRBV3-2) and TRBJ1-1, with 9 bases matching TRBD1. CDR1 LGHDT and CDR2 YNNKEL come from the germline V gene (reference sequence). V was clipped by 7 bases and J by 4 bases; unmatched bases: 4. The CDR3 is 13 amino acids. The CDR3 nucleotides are TGTGCCAGCACCGGGACAGGGCGCACTGAAGCTTTCTTT. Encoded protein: CASTGTGRTEAFF.

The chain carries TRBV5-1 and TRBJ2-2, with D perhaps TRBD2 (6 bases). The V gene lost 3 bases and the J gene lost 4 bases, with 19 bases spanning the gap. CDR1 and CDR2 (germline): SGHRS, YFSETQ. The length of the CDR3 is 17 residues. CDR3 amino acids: CASSWRVRGNLTGELFF. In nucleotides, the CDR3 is TGCGCCAGCAGCTGGAGAGTACGCGGGAACCTCACCGGGGAGCTGTTTTTT.

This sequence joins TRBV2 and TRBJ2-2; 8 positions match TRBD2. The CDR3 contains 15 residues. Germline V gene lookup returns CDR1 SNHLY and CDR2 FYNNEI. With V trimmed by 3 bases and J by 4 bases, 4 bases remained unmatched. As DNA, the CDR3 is TGTGCCAGCAGTGACCCTAGCGGGCCCACCGGGGAGCTGTTTTTT. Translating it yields CASSDPSGPTGELFF.

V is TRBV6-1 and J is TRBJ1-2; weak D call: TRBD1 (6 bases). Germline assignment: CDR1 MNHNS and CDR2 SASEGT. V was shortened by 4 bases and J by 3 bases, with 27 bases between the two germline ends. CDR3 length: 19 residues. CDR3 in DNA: TGTGCCAGCAGTGTGTTACCCGGGACATCTACAGCCCTTTACTATGGCTACACCTTC. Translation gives CASSVLPGTSTALYYGYTF.

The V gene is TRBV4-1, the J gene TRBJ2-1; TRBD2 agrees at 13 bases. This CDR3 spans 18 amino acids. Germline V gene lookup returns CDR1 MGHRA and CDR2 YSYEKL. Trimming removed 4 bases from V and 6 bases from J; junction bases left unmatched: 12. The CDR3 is CASSLSRLAGGRSNEQFF. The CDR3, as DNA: TGCGCCAGCAGCCTCTCCCGACTAGCGGGGGGTCGTTCCAATGAGCAGTTCTTC.